The 8 T cell receptor beta chains presented below share a single source sample, sequenced in a study of PD-1 blockade in classical Hodgkin lymphoma. The repertoire was sequenced with immunoSEQ multiplex PCR; TCRdb's copy has only in-frame clones and lacks some. Counted here are more than 40,000 clones, more than 70% occurring once; the ten biggest clones make up around 22%. All patients experienced relapse after autologous stem cell transplantation, and brentuximab vedotin exposure was variable. Sequencing used peripheral blood mononuclear cells (PBMCs), obtained at baseline. The receptors here all came from a human donor with classical Hodgkin lymphoma.

The rearrangement joins TRBV10-3 to TRBJ1-1, with D tentatively TRBD1 (5 bases). The CDR3 runs to 15 residues. V was trimmed by 6 bases and J by 0 bases, leaving 14 bases between them. Germline V lookup: CDR1 ENHRY, CDR2 SYGVKD. The CDR3 spells CAIREGAAMNTEAFF. For the CDR3, the DNA is TGTGCCATCAGGGAAGGGGCAGCTATGAACACTGAAGCTTTCTTT.

The chain uses TRBV7-3 and TRBJ2-7, with 8 nucleotides matching TRBD2. Germline CDR1 SGHTA, CDR2 FQGTGA. The CDR3 loop spans 14 amino acids. Trimming took 2 bases from V and 6 from J; bases not matched to a gene: 6. The CDR3 coding sequence is TGTGCCAGCAGCTTAGCAGGCGGGGGGTCCGAGCAGTACTTC. It translates to CASSLAGGGSEQYF.

This chain links TRBV27 with TRBJ2-5, with unresolved D. The CDR3 is 16 amino acids. Trimming left V 0 bases short and J 7 bases short, with 18 bases between. CDR1 is MNHEY, CDR2 SMNVEV, per germline (reference sequence). CDR3 sequence (DNA): TGTGCCAGCAGTTTATCCTTATCCTCTGAAAGGGCGACCCAGTACTTC. This codes for CASSLSLSSERATQYF.

The chain is built from TRBV15 and TRBJ2-7; 7 bases are a match to TRBD1. Germline lookup yields CDR1 LNHNV and CDR2 YYDKDF (reference sequence). The CDR3 spans 13 residues. V lost 5 bases, J lost 4 bases, and 5 bases stayed unmatched. The DNA for the CDR3 is TGTGCCACCAGCCAGGGGGTTGGTTACGAGCAGTACTTC. Amino acids: CATSQGVGYEQYF.

The V gene is TRBV5-1, the J gene TRBJ2-1, with 7 positions matching TRBD1. Per the germline V gene, CDR1 is SGHRS and CDR2 is YFSETQ. J gave up 7 bases and V 4 bases, and 11 bases lay outside the gene matches. The CDR3 loop spans 15 amino acids. CDR3 coding DNA: TGCGCCAGCAGCGTCCGGGACAGCCTAGAAAATGAGCAGTTCTTC. Amino acids: CASSVRDSLENEQFF.

This rearrangement joins TRBV6-5 to TRBJ2-7; 9 bases align to TRBD1. With V trimmed by 1 base and J by 5 bases, 9 bases remained unmatched. From germline, CDR1 is MNHEY and CDR2 SVGAGI. This CDR3 region has 16 residues. CDR3 sequence: CASSYFPQGALDEQYF. In nucleotides, the CDR3 is TGTGCCAGCAGTTACTTTCCACAGGGGGCTTTGGACGAGCAGTACTTC.

Details on this clone: At the DNA level, this CDR3 is encoded by other sequences in the same sample as well. The chain combines TRBV5-1 with TRBJ2-3, with D possibly being TRBD2 (5 bases). The germline gives CDR1 SGHRS, CDR2 YFSETQ. This CDR3 contains 15 residues. V lost 1 base and J lost 0, with 9 bases in between. The CDR3 DNA sequence: TGCGCCAGCAGCTTGCGGGAATCTAGCACAGATACGCAGTATTTT. Amino acid sequence: CASSLRESSTDTQYF.

This clone appeared a few times. The J gene is TRBJ2-1, the V gene TRBV28, with TRBD2 as a possible D gene (8 bases). Germline V gene data show CDR1 as MDHEN and CDR2 as SYDVKM. V shed 8 bases and J shed 5 bases, with 13 bases lying between them. CDR3 length: 13 residues. CDR3 amino acids: CASGTAGDNEQFF. CDR3 coding DNA: TGTGCCAGCGGGACAGCGGGAGACAATGAGCAGTTCTTC.